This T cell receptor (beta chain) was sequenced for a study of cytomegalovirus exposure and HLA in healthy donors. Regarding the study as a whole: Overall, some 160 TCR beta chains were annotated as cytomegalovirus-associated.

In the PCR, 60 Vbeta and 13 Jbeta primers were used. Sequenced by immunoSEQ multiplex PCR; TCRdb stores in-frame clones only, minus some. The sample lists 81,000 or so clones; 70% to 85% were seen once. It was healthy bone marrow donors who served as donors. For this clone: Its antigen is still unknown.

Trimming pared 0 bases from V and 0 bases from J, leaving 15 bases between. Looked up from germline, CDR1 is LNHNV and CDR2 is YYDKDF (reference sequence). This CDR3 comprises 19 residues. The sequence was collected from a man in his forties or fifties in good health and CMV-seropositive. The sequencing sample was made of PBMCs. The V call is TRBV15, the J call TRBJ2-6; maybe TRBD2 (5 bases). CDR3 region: CATSRDGETELSGANVLTF. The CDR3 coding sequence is TGTGCCACCAGCAGAGATGGGGAGACCGAGCTCTCTGGGGCCAACGTCCTGACTTTC. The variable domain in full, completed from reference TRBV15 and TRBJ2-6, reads DAMVIQNPRYQVTQFGKPVTLSCSQTLNHNVMYWYQQKSSQAPKLLFHYYDKDFNNEADTPDNFQSRRPNTSFCFLDIRSPGLGDTAMYLCATSRDGETELSGANVLTFGAGSRLTVL.